Shown below are 21 T cell receptor beta chains from a single sample sequenced in a study of cytomegalovirus exposure and HLA in healthy donors (dated by TCRdb to about 2017). Libraries were constructed by the immunoSEQ multiplex PCR assay. A mixture of 60 forward primers for TCR Vbeta segments and 13 reverse primers for TCR Jbeta segments was used in the multiplex PCR. TCRdb's version of the immuneACCESS table is confined to in-frame rearrangements and falls short of the full clone set. An unresolved V gene accounts for under half of the shortfall where checked; the remainder is of unknown origin. This sample is represented by 150,000 or so clones; 80% to 85% of them were singletons. The ten largest account for about 1% of the sample. Sequences were obtained from PBMCs. The receptor source for this set is a man younger than 45 in good health and CMV-seronegative.

The genes are TRBV4-2 and TRBJ2-2; 7 bases map to TRBD1. The CDR3 runs to 15 residues. The germline CDR1 and CDR2 sequences are LGHNA and YNFKEQ. V gave up 3 bases and J gave up 5 bases; unmatched junction bases: 6. CDR3 sequence reads: CASSQIQGDTGELFF. CDR3 DNA: TGTGCCAGCAGCCAGATTCAGGGGGATACCGGGGAGCTGTTTTTT.

V gene TRBV5-1 combines with J gene TRBJ2-1; 10 bases map to TRBD1. Germline V gene sequence: CDR1 SGHRS, CDR2 YFSETQ. The V and J ends lost 4 bases and 3 bases, in that order; junction bases with no gene match: 4. This CDR3 spans 15 amino acids. The CDR3 DNA reads TGCGCCAGCAGCCAAAGGACAGGGGGCTACAATGAGCAGTTCTTC. The encoded protein is CASSQRTGGYNEQFF.

The chain couples TRBV6-1 to TRBJ2-4; D gene uncertain. The germline V gene has CDR1 MNHNS and CDR2 SASEGT. The ends were cut back, 3 bases at V and 0 bases at J, with 9 bases in the middle. The length of the CDR3 is 15 residues. CDR3 DNA sequence: TGTGCCAGCAGTGACCCGTTACTAGCCAAAAACATTCAGTACTTC. Protein sequence: CASSDPLLAKNIQYF.

The chain couples TRBV30 to TRBJ2-5, with no clear D. The CDR3 has 13 residues. Germline lookup yields CDR1 GTSNPN and CDR2 SVGIG (reference sequence). V gave up 2 bases and J gave up 2 bases, with 9 bases separating them. The CDR3 nucleotides read TGTGCCTGGAGTATTGTGTCACAAGAGACCCAGTACTTC. The encoded protein is CAWSIVSQETQYF.

V usage is TRBV5-1 and J usage is TRBJ2-3, with 7 bases matching TRBD1. Germline V gene lookup returns CDR1 SGHRS and CDR2 YFSETQ. J was trimmed by 4 bases and V by 1 base; bases with no gene match: 9. The CDR3 runs 16 residues. The DNA of the CDR3 is TGCGCCAGCAGCTTGCCCGACAGGGCCGGGGCAGATACGCAGTATTTT. This translates into CASSLPDRAGADTQYF.

This clone was recorded a few times. V gene TRBV29-1 combines with J gene TRBJ2-1; D gene ambiguous. Looked up from germline, CDR1 is SQVTM and CDR2 is ANQGSEA. The V end lost 7 bases, the J end lost 4 bases, and 5 bases lay between the germline ends. The CDR3 is 10 residues long. CDR3 region: CSDRYNEQFF. DNA for the CDR3: TGCAGCGACCGGTACAATGAGCAGTTCTTC.

CDR3 bases: TGTGCTAGTGGCCCCGACAGGAACACCGGGGAGCTGTTTTTT. This gives the protein CASGPDRNTGELFF. This chain connects TRBV12-5 to TRBJ2-2; possibly TRBD1 for D (5 bases). The CDR3 totals 14 residues. Trimming shortened V by 6 bases and J by 1 base, and 9 bases separated the two germline ends. The germline gives CDR1 LGHNT, CDR2 FRNRAP.

The chain is built from TRBV5-1 and TRBJ2-5; D possibly corresponds to TRBD1 (5 bases). The CDR3 runs to 14 residues. Germline CDR1 SGHRS, CDR2 YFSETQ. Deletions cut 3 bases from V and 5 bases from J, with 14 bases between. CDR3 sequence reads: CASSYDSSVETQYF. CDR3 sequence (DNA): TGCGCCAGCAGCTACGACAGTTCCGTGGAGACCCAGTACTTC. Full variable domain (missing parts from reference TRBV5-1 and TRBJ2-5): KAGVTQTPRYLIKTRGQQVTLSCSPISGHRSVSWYQQTPGQGLQFLFEYFSETQRNKGNFPGRFSGRQFSNSRSEMNVSTLELGDSALYLCASSYDSSVETQYFGPGTRLLVL.

The rearrangement uses TRBV7-2 and TRBJ2-7; D is possibly TRBD2 (5 bases). CDR3 length: 14 amino acids. With 4 bases removed from V and 0 bases from J, the gap between germline ends came to 10 bases. The V gene's germline CDR1 is SGHTA and CDR2 FQGNSA. CDR3: CASSSGLLSYEQYF. CDR3 in DNA: TGTGCCAGCAGCTCCGGACTGCTCTCCTACGAGCAGTACTTC.

This chain joins TRBV6-6 and TRBJ2-7; 9 positions match TRBD1. Trimming at V came to 5 bases and at J to 5 bases, leaving 13 bases not matched to a gene. Per germline, CDR1 MNHNY and CDR2 SVGAGI (reference sequence). The CDR3 runs 16 residues. DNA of the CDR3: TGTGCCAGCAGTCCGCCGGGGGGACAGGGAGGGGACGAGCAGTACTTC. This sequence encodes CASSPPGGQGGDEQYF.

V usage is TRBV4-1 and J usage is TRBJ2-1; 7 nucleotides match TRBD1. CDR1 is MGHRA and CDR2 is YSYEKL in the germline V gene. Trimming at V came to 0 bases and at J to 4 bases, leaving 3 bases not matched to a gene. The CDR3 loop spans 15 amino acids. The DNA of the CDR3 is TGCGCCAGCAGCCAAGACGGCAGGGGGTACAATGAGCAGTTCTTC. Its translation is CASSQDGRGYNEQFF.

This clone was picked up one time. J is TRBJ2-2 and V is TRBV5-6; a weak D match, TRBD2 (5 bases). Trimming pared 1 base from V and 5 bases from J, leaving 15 bases between. Germline CDR1 SGHDT, CDR2 YYEEEE. The CDR3 totals 16 residues. CDR3 nucleotides: TGTGCCAGCAGCTTGCGGAGAGGGCGAGAAACCGGGGAGCTGTTTTTT. This encodes CASSLRRGRETGELFF.

This chain uses TRBV6-1 with TRBJ2-7, with D perhaps TRBD2 (6 bases). CDR3 length: 15 residues. The germline V gene has CDR1 MNHNS and CDR2 SASEGT. Deletions cut 4 bases from V and 5 bases from J, with 18 bases between. The CDR3 DNA follows: TGTGCCAGCAGTGCTCCGGGACGGACTACTCACGAGCAGTACTTC. This encodes CASSAPGRTTHEQYF.

This chain uses TRBV7-2 with TRBJ1-4; TRBD1 is a possible D gene (6 bases). In germline, CDR1 is SGHTA, CDR2 FQGNSA. CDR3 length: 14 residues. Between the trimmed V and J ends, which lost 3 bases and 5 bases, there was a span of 10 bases. CDR3 in DNA: TGTGCCAGCAGCTTTGGACAGCGAAATGAAAAACTGTTTTTT. Amino acid sequence: CASSFGQRNEKLFF.

The CDR3, as DNA: TGTGCCAGCAGTGCAACTAGCGAGGGACCCTACGAGCAGTACTTC. It is translated as CASSATSEGPYEQYF. The chain uses TRBV6-1 and TRBJ2-7; TRBD2 aligns across 7 bases. The length of the CDR3 is 15 residues. The germline gives CDR1 MNHNS, CDR2 SASEGT. Unmatched junction bases numbered 8, after V lost 4 bases and J lost 2 bases.

This chain joins TRBV28 and TRBJ1-4, with D perhaps matching TRBD1 (5 bases). Trimming took 5 bases from V and 5 from J, leaving 15 bases between them. The germline gives CDR1 MDHEN, CDR2 SYDVKM. The CDR3 contains 15 residues. The CDR3 sequence: CASSLGGGGNEKLFF. The CDR3 DNA reads as TGTGCCAGCAGTCTTGGGGGAGGTGGGAATGAAAAACTGTTTTTT.

The chain is built from TRBV2 and TRBJ1-5; 8 bases fit TRBD1. V shed 5 bases and J 4 bases; nucleotides not matched to a gene: 7. The CDR3 sequence is 15 residues long. The germline CDR1 and CDR2 sequences are SNHLY and FYNNEI. The CDR3 loop is CASSRMTGVNQPQHF. CDR3 nucleotides: TGTGCCAGCAGTCGAATGACAGGGGTTAATCAGCCCCAGCATTTT.

The gene calls are TRBV9 and TRBJ1-3; no clear D gene. The CDR3 is 16 amino acids. CDR1 is SGDLS, CDR2 YYNGEE, per germline. The germline V and J ends were trimmed by 4 bases and 0 bases, with 14 bases remaining between them. DNA for the CDR3: TGTGCCAGCAGCCTCAGTAGGTACAGCTCTGGAAACACCATATATTTT. This encodes CASSLSRYSSGNTIYF.

J is TRBJ2-5 and V is TRBV10-1, with D perhaps TRBD2 (5 bases). The V end lost 7 bases, the J end lost 9 bases, and 21 bases lay between the germline ends. The CDR3 spans 14 residues. Germline V CDR1 and CDR2: WNHNN, SYGVQD (reference sequence). The CDR3 DNA is TGCGCCAGCATTAGCGCCCCAGCAAATGGACCCCAGTACTTC. Amino acid sequence: CASISAPANGPQYF.

The rearrangement joins TRBV19 to TRBJ1-2; D is possibly TRBD1 (5 bases). CDR3 length: 14 residues. Germline values: CDR1 LNHDA, CDR2 SQIVND (reference sequence). V was cut by 9 bases and J by 0 bases, with 14 bases left in between. The CDR3 DNA is TGTGCCAGCTCCCCAGGGCACGCTAACTATGGCTACACCTTC. Residues: CASSPGHANYGYTF. Supplemented by reference TRBV19 and TRBJ1-2, the full variable domain reads DGGITQSPKYLFRKEGQNVTLSCEQNLNHDAMYWYRQDPGQGLRLIYYSQIVNDFQKGDIAEGYSVSREKKESFPLTVTSAQKNPTAFYLCASSPGHANYGYTFGSGTRLTVV.

V gene TRBV28 combines with J gene TRBJ1-2; TRBD1 matches 7 bases. The CDR3 runs 15 residues. Germline V CDR1 and CDR2: MDHEN, SYDVKM. The V and J ends lost 5 bases and 3 bases, in that order; junction bases with no gene match: 9. Here the CDR3 reads CASSAGQANYYGYTF. The CDR3 bases are TGTGCCAGCAGTGCCGGACAGGCCAACTACTATGGCTACACCTTC.